A selection of T cell receptor beta chains follows, all from one sample in a study of shared clonotypes between healthy human individuals. Sequenced by immunoSEQ multiplex PCR; TCRdb stores in-frame clones only, minus some. This sample carries about 2 million clones, about 94% of them seen once, and the ten largest clones take 0.85% to 1.2%. Sequencing was performed on naive CD8+ T cells sorted from blood. These receptors originate from a man younger than 35 in good health. CDR3s leave out the opening cysteine and the closing phenylalanine or tryptophan. The order of the fields is J gene, clone size, V gene, CDR3 protein. The listing skips clone size in some rows; elsewhere it reads once, few, many or a size class.

J: TRBJ1-1; size: once; V: TRBV5-6; CDR3: ASSLSGVGAF
J: TRBJ1-6; size: NA; V: TRBV6-6; CDR3: ASSYSAGNSPLH
J: TRBJ2-7; size: NA; V: TRBV5-1; CDR3: ASSSDRVEQY
J: TRBJ2-7; size: NA; V: TRBV6-1; CDR3: ASSEVDRSYEQY
J: TRBJ2-7; size: NA; V: TRBV4-1; CDR3: ASSPRQGAVEQY
J: TRBJ2-5; size: NA; V: TRBV25-1; CDR3: ASSEGFGYQETQY
J: TRBJ1-1; size: NA; V: TRBV29-1; CDR3: SVVSTEAF
J: TRBJ2-5; size: NA; V: TRBV4-1; CDR3: ASSPAGMETQY
J: TRBJ2-1; size: NA; V: TRBV10-1; CDR3: ASSESGSGYYNEQF
J: TRBJ2-7; size: NA; V: TRBV5-6; CDR3: ASSLIFSYEQY
J: TRBJ2-3; size: NA; V: TRBV11-2; CDR3: ASRHRQGTDTQY
J: TRBJ2-7; size: NA; V: TRBV7-2; CDR3: ASSRDFYEQY
J: TRBJ2-7; size: NA; V: TRBV4-1; CDR3: ASSQVGDNDYEQY
J: TRBJ2-7; size: NA; V: TRBV27; CDR3: ASSWTGKSYEQY
J: TRBJ2-1; size: NA; V: TRBV28; CDR3: ASRLSGVDYNEQF
J: TRBJ2-5; size: NA; V: TRBV5-4; CDR3: ASSPGQGGETQY
J: TRBJ2-3; size: NA; V: TRBV27; CDR3: ASSPLGVSGSFGTDTQY
J: TRBJ1-6; size: NA; V: TRBV11-2; CDR3: ASSGRQGNSPLH
J: TRBJ2-2; size: NA; V: TRBV19; CDR3: ASSFLSGELF
J: TRBJ1-1; size: NA; V: TRBV28; CDR3: ASSRLAVEAF
J: TRBJ2-5; size: NA; V: TRBV4-1; CDR3: ASSQVGGPQETQY
J: TRBJ2-5; size: once; V: TRBV11-2; CDR3: ASSRRDRDVGGQY
J: TRBJ2-3; size: NA; V: TRBV27; CDR3: ASTYTDTQY
J: TRBJ1-2; size: NA; V: TRBV2; CDR3: ASSEGVGYGYT
J: TRBJ2-5; size: NA; V: TRBV27; CDR3: ASSSILGSKETQY
J: TRBJ2-3; size: NA; V: TRBV5-1; CDR3: ASSLSGRGYRADTQY
J: TRBJ2-7; size: NA; V: TRBV19; CDR3: ASSASGRVYEQY
J: TRBJ1-2; size: NA; V: TRBV6-5; CDR3: ASSPDRVYYGYT
J: TRBJ1-4; size: NA; V: TRBV30; CDR3: AAAQGFEKLF
J: TRBJ2-7; size: once; V: TRBV5-4; CDR3: ASGPGSIYEQY
J: TRBJ2-7; size: once; V: TRBV19; CDR3: ASSIGQSYEQY
J: TRBJ1-6; size: NA; V: TRBV6-1; CDR3: ASSERRGQLSYNSPLH
J: TRBJ2-7; size: NA; V: TRBV11-3; CDR3: ASSAPWGVAGGSSYEQY
J: TRBJ2-1; size: NA; V: TRBV11-2; CDR3: ASSSLAGANNEQF
J: TRBJ2-1; size: NA; V: TRBV5-6; CDR3: ASSIGLYNEQF
J: TRBJ1-2; size: NA; V: TRBV10-3; CDR3: AISEGQARYGYT
J: TRBJ2-2; size: NA; V: TRBV14; CDR3: ASSQETGTKPGELF
J: TRBJ2-7; size: NA; V: TRBV9; CDR3: ASSPTSGYEQY
J: TRBJ2-7; size: NA; V: TRBV7-9; CDR3: ASSLAGGDSYEQY
J: TRBJ2-5; size: NA; V: TRBV27; CDR3: ASTSGTAIQETQY
J: TRBJ2-2; size: NA; V: TRBV10-3; CDR3: AIINESGELF
J: TRBJ1-2; size: NA; V: TRBV29-1; CDR3: SVEGLGRVVWGYT
J: TRBJ2-5; size: NA; V: TRBV7-9; CDR3: ASSLVAGEAETQY
J: TRBJ2-7; size: NA; V: TRBV27; CDR3: ASSFSGGKTYEQY
J: TRBJ2-2; size: once; V: TRBV5-8; CDR3: ASSGVEDVNTGELF
J: TRBJ2-7; size: NA; V: TRBV7-9; CDR3: ASSRADEQY
J: TRBJ2-2; size: NA; V: TRBV6-1; CDR3: ASRPDPTNTGELF
J: TRBJ1-3; size: NA; V: TRBV7-6; CDR3: ASRPGPLWNTIY
J: TRBJ2-7; size: NA; V: TRBV6-1; CDR3: ASRGGGLGYEQY
J: TRBJ1-4; size: NA; V: TRBV4-1; CDR3: ASSQVARLRTNEKLF
J: TRBJ2-5; size: NA; V: TRBV5-6; CDR3: ASSLSPPGVGETQY
J: TRBJ2-1; size: NA; V: TRBV5-1; CDR3: ASSLAPRHSYNEQF
J: TRBJ2-1; size: NA; V: TRBV19; CDR3: ASSIEGWWHNEQF
J: TRBJ2-1; size: NA; V: TRBV6-5; CDR3: ASRLTVYNEQF
J: TRBJ2-7; size: NA; V: TRBV5-1; CDR3: ASSTIERTDLIYEQY
J: TRBJ2-7; size: NA; V: TRBV30; CDR3: AWRPGGGPYEQY
J: TRBJ1-1; size: once; V: TRBV7-2; CDR3: ASSLEKGRQGPTEAF